This TCR beta chain was captured by sequencing in a study of T cell clonality in common variable immunodeficiency. Each donor provided about 4.5 to 8.5 ml of heparinized whole blood. Equal genomic DNA amounts from CVID and control samples were sequenced. Method: immunoSEQ multiplex PCR; TCRdb's copy keeps in-frame clones and lacks some. This repertoire holds approximately 75,000 clones, and none appear only once. Unmatched junction bases numbered 6, after V lost 0 bases and J lost 4 bases. From germline, CDR1 is SGHRS and CDR2 YFSETQ. The CDR3 has 16 amino acids. This clone was detected many times. The CDR3 end lies 3 residues beyond the end of the read and is filled in from the germline J gene.

The origin of this receptor is a person between 18 and 75 years old in good health. The chain recombines TRBV5-1 with TRBJ1-1; 10 bases map to TRBD1. What was sequenced was peripheral blood mononuclear cells. CDR3 bases read: TGCGCCAGCAGCTTGGGAGATGGGGACAGGGGCACTGAA. The encoded protein is CASSLGDGDRGTE. The complete CDR3 sequence is CASSLGDGDRGTEAFF. Combining the CDR3 with reference TRBV5-1 and TRBJ1-1 gives the whole variable domain KAGVTQTPRYLIKTRGQQVTLSCSPISGHRSVSWYQQTPGQGLQFLFEYFSETQRNKGNFPGRFSGRQFSNSRSEMNVSTLELGDSALYLCASSLGDGDRGTEAFFGQGTRLTVV.